The source of this T cell receptor (beta chain) is a study of cytomegalovirus exposure and HLA in healthy donors. The V gene's germline CDR1 is MNHNY and CDR2 SVGAGI (reference sequence). Trimming removed 4 bases at V and 2 bases at J, with 12 bases between. The CDR3 sequence is 15 residues long. This clone has only a few counts. Its antigen is undetermined. Primers for the PCR totalled 60 Vbeta and 13 Jbeta. Here immunoSEQ multiplex PCR was the method, and the copy in TCRdb shows in-frame clones only, minus some. The sample contains 100,000 to 150,000 clones, about 82% of which appear only once. Study-wide results and caveats: Common viral pathogens (according to a later analysis) appeared linked to several of the most significant clusters.

What was sequenced was PBMCs. This TCR derives from a female donor in good health and CMV-seropositive. This chain connects TRBV6-6 to TRBJ1-3; no firm D call. CDR3 protein: CASSSIRHAGNTIYF. CDR3 DNA: TGTGCCAGCAGTTCCATACGACATGCTGGAAACACCATATATTTT.